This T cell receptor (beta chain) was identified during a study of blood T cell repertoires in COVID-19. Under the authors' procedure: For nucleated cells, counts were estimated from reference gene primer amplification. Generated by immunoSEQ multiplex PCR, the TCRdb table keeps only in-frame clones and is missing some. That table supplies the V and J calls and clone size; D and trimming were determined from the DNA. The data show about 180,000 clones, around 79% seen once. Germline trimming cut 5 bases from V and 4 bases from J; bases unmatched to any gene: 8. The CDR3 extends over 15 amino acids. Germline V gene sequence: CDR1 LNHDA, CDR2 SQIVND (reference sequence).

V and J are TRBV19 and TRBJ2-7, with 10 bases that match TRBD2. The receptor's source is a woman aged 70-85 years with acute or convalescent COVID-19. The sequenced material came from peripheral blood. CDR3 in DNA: TGTGCCAGTAGTCTCCGGACTAGCGGAGGGTACGAGCAGTACTTC. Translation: CASSLRTSGGYEQYF.